The 8 T cell receptor beta chains below were found in one sample sequenced in a study of post-analysis software for immune sequencing data. No antigen has been assigned to these receptors. Study results and limitations: TRBV5-6, TRBV5-1 and TRBV20-1 belonged to a set of a handful of TRBV segments that were more frequent in patients than controls.

Unique molecular identifiers tagged the TCR beta cDNA libraries. TCRdb processed the PCR reads anew with MiXCR; each CDR3 protein has one entry. Found here are around 440,000 distinct CDR3 sequences, less than 45% of them singletons; the top ten hold about an eighth. Sequencing was performed on blood. These receptors were obtained from a girl aged 5-17 years with multiple sclerosis.

The chain employs TRBV4-1 and TRBJ2-3; TRBD1 might be the D (6 bases). V lost 5 bases, J lost 1 base, and 13 bases lay in between. The germline CDR1 and CDR2 sequences are MGHRA and YSYEKL. This CDR3 has 15 amino acids. CDR3 DNA sequence: TGCGCCAGCAGCACCCGCAGGGGCGGCACAGATACGCAGTATTTT. Residues: CASSTRRGGTDTQYF.

In regard to this clonotype: Given a much more abundant clone one base away, this may be a read error. The gene calls are TRBV7-7 and TRBJ2-5; D not resolved. The CDR3 sequence is 13 residues long. CDR1 and CDR2 from the germline V gene are SSHAT and FNYEAQ (reference sequence). CDR3 residues: CASSFNRNYVQYF. In DNA form, the CDR3 reads TGTGCTAGCAGCTTTAACAGAAATTACGTGCAGTACTTC.

The chain has TRBV5-4 and TRBJ2-1, with TRBD2 matching 10 bases. Trimming took 2 bases from V and 0 from J; bases not matched to a gene: 8. The germline CDR1 and CDR2 sequences are SGHNT and YYREEE (reference sequence). The CDR3 consists of 18 residues. CDR3 coding DNA: TGTGCCAGCAGCTTTTCAGCGGGAGGGAGAAGCTCCTACAATGAGCAGTTCTTC. Its protein is CASSFSAGGRSSYNEQFF.

The rearrangement uses TRBV20-1 and TRBJ1-2; D possibly corresponds to TRBD1 (5 bases). The CDR3 has 15 residues. The germline CDR1 and CDR2 sequences are DFQATT and SNEGSKA (reference sequence). V dropped 2 bases and J dropped 2 bases, with 15 bases sitting between them. CDR3 nucleotides: TGCAGTGCTAGACAATCTTTGGAGGGGAACTATGGCTACACCTTC. It yields the protein CSARQSLEGNYGYTF.

This clonotype was seen only a few times. The chain joins TRBV15 to TRBJ1-5, with D possibly matching TRBD1 (6 bases). The length of the CDR3 is 15 residues. Trimming pared 3 bases from V and 2 bases from J, leaving 11 bases between. CDR1 is LNHNV, CDR2 YYDKDF, per germline (reference sequence). The CDR3: CATSRGHRGNQPQHF. The CDR3 nucleotides are TGTGCCACCAGCAGGGGTCACAGGGGCAATCAGCCCCAGCATTTT.

This sequence joins TRBV14 and TRBJ2-5; TRBD1 is a possible D gene (6 bases). V was cut by 1 base and J by 0 bases, with 9 bases left in between. The length of the CDR3 is 15 residues. Germline V lookup: CDR1 SGHDN, CDR2 FVKESK. CDR3 in DNA: TGTGCCAGCAGCCAAGTAAACAGGGACCAAGAGACCCAGTACTTC. Protein: CASSQVNRDQETQYF.

This clonotype was picked up a small number of times. The chain joins TRBV6-1 to TRBJ2-1; no reliable D call. Germline V gives CDR1 MNHNS, CDR2 SASEGT. The CDR3 totals 14 residues. Trimming took 7 bases from V and 1 from J, leaving 11 bases between them. The CDR3 DNA sequence: TGTGCCAGCACGGGCAGCCCTTCCTACAATGAGCAGTTCTTC. The encoded protein is CASTGSPSYNEQFF.

The count of this clonotype is one. The chain is built from TRBV25-1 and TRBJ2-7, with D tentatively TRBD2 (5 bases). Trimming removed 4 bases at V and 6 bases at J, with 7 bases between. The length of the CDR3 is 11 residues. The V gene's germline CDR1 is MGHDK and CDR2 SYGVNS. The CDR3 reads CASSARAEQYF. DNA of the CDR3: TGTGCCAGCAGTGCGAGGGCCGAGCAGTACTTC.